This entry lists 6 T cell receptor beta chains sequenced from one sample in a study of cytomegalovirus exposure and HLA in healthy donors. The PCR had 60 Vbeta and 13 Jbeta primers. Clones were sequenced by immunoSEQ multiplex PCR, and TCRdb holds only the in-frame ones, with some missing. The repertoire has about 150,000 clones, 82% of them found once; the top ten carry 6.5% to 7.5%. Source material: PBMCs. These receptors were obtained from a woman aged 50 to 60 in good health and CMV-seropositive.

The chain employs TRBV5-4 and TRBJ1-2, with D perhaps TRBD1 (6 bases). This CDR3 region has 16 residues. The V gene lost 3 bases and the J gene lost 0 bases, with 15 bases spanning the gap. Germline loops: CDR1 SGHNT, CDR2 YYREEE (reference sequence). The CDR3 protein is CASSSEQGLANYGYTF. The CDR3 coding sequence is TGTGCCAGCAGCTCCGAACAGGGTTTAGCTAACTATGGCTACACCTTC.

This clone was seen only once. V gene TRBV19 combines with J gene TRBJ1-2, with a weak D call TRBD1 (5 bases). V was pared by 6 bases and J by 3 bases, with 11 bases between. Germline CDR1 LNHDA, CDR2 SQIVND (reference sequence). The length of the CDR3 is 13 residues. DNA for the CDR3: TGTGCCAGTAGCCTAGACAGATACTATGGCTACACCTTC. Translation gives CASSLDRYYGYTF. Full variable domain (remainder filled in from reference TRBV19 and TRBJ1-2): DGGITQSPKYLFRKEGQNVTLSCEQNLNHDAMYWYRQDPGQGLRLIYYSQIVNDFQKGDIAEGYSVSREKKESFPLTVTSAQKNPTAFYLCASSLDRYYGYTFGSGTRLTVV.

CDR3 DNA sequence: TGCGCCAGCAGCTTGGTAGCAGGGGATACCGGGGAGCTGTTTTTT. Amino acid sequence: CASSLVAGDTGELFF. The chain carries TRBV5-1 and TRBJ2-2; tentatively, D is TRBD1 (6 bases). V dropped 0 bases and J dropped 5 bases, with 11 bases sitting between them. The V gene's germline CDR1 is SGHRS and CDR2 YFSETQ. The CDR3 consists of 15 residues.

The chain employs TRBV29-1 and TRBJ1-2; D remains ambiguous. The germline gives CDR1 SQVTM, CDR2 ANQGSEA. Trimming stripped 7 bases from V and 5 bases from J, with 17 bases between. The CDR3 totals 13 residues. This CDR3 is CSAPDNYPYGYTF. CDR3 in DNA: TGCAGCGCCCCCGACAATTACCCTTATGGCTACACCTTC.

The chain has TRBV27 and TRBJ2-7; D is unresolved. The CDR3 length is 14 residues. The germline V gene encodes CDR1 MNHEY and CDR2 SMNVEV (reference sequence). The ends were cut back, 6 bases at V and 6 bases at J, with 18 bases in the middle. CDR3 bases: TGTGCCAGCAGCTCGACATCACCCCCTTCCGAGCAGTACTTC. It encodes CASSSTSPPSEQYF.

For the CDR3, the DNA is TGTGCCAGCAGCCAGGGGGGGACAGGTAATTCACCCCTCCACTTT. Its translation is CASSQGGTGNSPLHF. V and J are TRBV11-2 and TRBJ1-6, with TRBD1 matching 8 bases. This CDR3 comprises 15 residues. The germline V gene has CDR1 SGHAT and CDR2 FQNNGV. With V trimmed by 5 bases and J by 6 bases, 6 bases remained unmatched.